This record covers a single T cell receptor beta chain. Germline V gene data show CDR1 as LNHDA and CDR2 as SQIVND (reference sequence). The CDR3 loop spans 13 amino acids. V lost 6 bases and J 1 base, leaving 9 bases between the germline ends. These data come from a study of ipilimumab plus nivolumab after autologous stem cell transplantation. Study-wide background: Typical patient got 5 ipilimumab doses and about eight nivolumab doses (median). The DLBCL cohort had primary refractory and relapsed disease, with 18-month progression-free survival of roughly 86% and 30%.

The method was immunoSEQ multiplex PCR; TCRdb's version includes in-frame clones alone and lacks a portion of them. The repertoire has more than 20,000 clones, 77% of them found once; the top ten carry roughly 20%. Through week 26, nivolumab 3 mg/kg IV was given weeks 1, 4, 7, 10, then biweekly. The TCR was taken from a male donor with diffuse large B-cell lymphoma. The starting material was PBMCs, obtained in a trial of ipilimumab plus nivolumab as post-transplant consolidation. The V call is TRBV19, the J call TRBJ1-1; D is unclear. CDR3 loop: CASSPRSNTEAFF. The CDR3 nucleotides read TGTGCCAGTAGCCCCCGTTCGAACACTGAAGCTTTCTTT.